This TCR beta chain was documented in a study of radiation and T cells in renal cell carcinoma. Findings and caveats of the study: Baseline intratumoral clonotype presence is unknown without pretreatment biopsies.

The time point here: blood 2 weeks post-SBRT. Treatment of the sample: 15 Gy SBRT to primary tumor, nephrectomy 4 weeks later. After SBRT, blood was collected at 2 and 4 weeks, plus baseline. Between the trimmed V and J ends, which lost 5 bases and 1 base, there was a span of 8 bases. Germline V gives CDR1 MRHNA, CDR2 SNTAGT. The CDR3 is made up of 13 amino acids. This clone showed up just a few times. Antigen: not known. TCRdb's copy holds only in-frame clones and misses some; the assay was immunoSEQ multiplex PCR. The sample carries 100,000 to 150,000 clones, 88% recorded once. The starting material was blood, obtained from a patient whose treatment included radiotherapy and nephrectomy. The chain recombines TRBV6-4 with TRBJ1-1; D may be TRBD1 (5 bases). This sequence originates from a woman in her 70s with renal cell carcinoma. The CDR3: CASSRDRNTEAFF. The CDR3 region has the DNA TGTGCCAGCAGTCGAGACAGGAACACTGAAGCTTTCTTT.